This T cell receptor (beta chain) came from a study of blood T cell repertoires in COVID-19 (TCRdb year 2020). Concerning the study at large: Collaborator samples came from the United States, Italy and Spain and covered acute and convalescent phases of COVID-19. Samples came from the ongoing ImmuneRACE study (first 160 participants) plus 1,254 subjects from 6 global collaborators. Subjects who had been exposed to COVID-19, were actively infected with it, or had recovered from it provided the deeply sampled blood TCRbeta repertoires that made up the dataset. The prospective study material was composed of cDNA or gDNA derived from T cells, B-cell-depleted T cells, or PBMCs. Where available, HLA class I and class II types were obtained from metadata supplied by the sample provider rather than from assay-based typing. The repertoires were released in a freely available public database meant as a resource for research on the immune response to SARS-CoV-2. The sample metadata nearly always contained a de-identified subject ID, COVID-19 status, age in years and sex.

This clone has just one count. Its antigen remains unidentified. It has no much larger one-base neighbor in the sample; base qualities were not kept. Participants in the prospective study were aged about 18 to 95 years, lived in some 24 United States geographic areas, and enrolled through a virtual design. In the prospective study, cohorts were assigned on the basis of participant-reported clinical history obtained from a screening survey and a study questionnaire. Recovered participants in ImmuneRACE Cohort 3 were defined by two consecutive negative NP/OP PCR tests, clearance by a healthcare professional, or resolution of symptoms. Mobile phlebotomists in the prospective study collected whole blood, serum and a nasopharyngeal or oropharyngeal swab from every participant. Additional blood draws and questionnaires over an approximately two-month period could optionally be provided by prospective study participants. Before DNA extraction, blood samples from the prospective study were shipped at room temperature or frozen.

The V end loses 2 bases and the J end loses 5 bases, and a stretch of 6 bases separates them. From cysteine to phenylalanine, the CDR3 is 12 amino acids long. The sequence is cut down to CDR3 DNA, 36 bases in frame from base 1. The germline V gene specifies MNHEY as CDR1 and SVGEGT as CDR2. Findings and caveats that apply to the study as a whole: The amount of clinical and demographic metadata varied by source and participant and was provided uncurated.

TCRbeta CDR3 regions were amplified from genomic DNA by means of the immunoSEQ Assay, a bias-controlled multiplex PCR. Under the source paper's analysis protocol: Within the assay, amplification of reference gene primers was used to estimate how many nucleated cells each sample contained. To quantify the absolute abundance of each unique TCRbeta CDR3 rearrangement, sequence reads were collapsed and filtered. Productive Simpson clonality was computed per sample as the square root of Simpson's diversity index over productive rearrangements. TCRdb took this table from immuneACCESS and kept in-frame rearrangements with V and J called. Such tables lack part of the clones; where checked against another copy, unresolved V genes explain under half of the gap, and the rest is unexplained. V, J and clone size are those of that table, while D and trimming were read from the DNA. Counted in this sample were 490,000 or so clones; roughly 90% of them appeared once. Of the sample, 1.8% falls within the top ten clones.

The TCR comes from a woman between 40 and 55 years old who had recovered from COVID-19. Recombination joined TRBV6-2 or TRBV6-3 with TRBJ1-2; possibly the D gene is TRBD1, per 6 matching bases. Sequencing input: PBMCs or T cells enriched from blood (not recorded which). The DNA sequence reads TGTGCCAGCAGTTACCAGGGGTATGGCTACACCTTC. Its translation is CASSYQGYGYTF.